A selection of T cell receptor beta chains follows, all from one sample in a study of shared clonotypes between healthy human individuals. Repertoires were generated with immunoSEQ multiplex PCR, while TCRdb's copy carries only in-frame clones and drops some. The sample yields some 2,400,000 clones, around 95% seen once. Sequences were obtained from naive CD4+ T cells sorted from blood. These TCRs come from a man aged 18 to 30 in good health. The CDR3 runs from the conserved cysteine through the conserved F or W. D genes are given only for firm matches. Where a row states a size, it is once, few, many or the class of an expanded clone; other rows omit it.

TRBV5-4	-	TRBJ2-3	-	CASSSRVGGPSTDTQYF	TGTGCCAGCAGCTCCCGGGTGGGGGGCCCCTCCACAGATACGCAGTATTTT
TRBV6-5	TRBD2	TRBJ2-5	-	CASSRRELGKTQYF	TGTGCCAGCAGTAGGCGGGAGCTTGGAAAGACCCAGTACTTC
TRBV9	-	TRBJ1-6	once	CASSRDSYNSPLHF	TGTGCCAGCAGCCGCGACTCCTATAATTCACCCCTCCACTTT
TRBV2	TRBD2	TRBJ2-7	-	CASSEGGTATYEQYF	TGTGCCAGCAGTGAGGGAGGGACGGCCACCTACGAGCAGTACTTC
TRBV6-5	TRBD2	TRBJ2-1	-	CASSSTGTSVQNEQFF	TGTGCCAGCAGTTCTACCGGGACTAGTGTACAGAATGAGCAGTTCTTC
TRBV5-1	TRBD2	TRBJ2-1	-	CASSLRLAGYNEQFF	TGCGCCAGCAGCTTGCGCCTAGCGGGATACAATGAGCAGTTCTTC
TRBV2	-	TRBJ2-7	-	CASSEEIEVGEQYF	TGTGCCAGCAGTGAAGAAATTGAGGTCGGCGAGCAGTACTTC
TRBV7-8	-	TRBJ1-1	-	CASSLAGITEAFF	TGTGCCAGCAGCTTAGCTGGAATCACTGAAGCTTTCTTT
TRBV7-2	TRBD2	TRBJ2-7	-	CASSLVVGRGDEQYF	TGTGCCAGCAGCTTAGTGGTGGGGCGGGGGGACGAGCAGTACTTC
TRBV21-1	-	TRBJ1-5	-	CAERGSNQPQHF	TGTGCCGAGCGGGGCTCCAATCAGCCCCAGCATTTT
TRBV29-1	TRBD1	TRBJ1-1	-	CSSRTGLDTEAFF	TGCAGCTCCAGGACAGGGCTGGACACTGAAGCTTTCTTT
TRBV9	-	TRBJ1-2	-	CASSVATFGPYGYTF	TGTGCCAGCAGCGTAGCGACCTTCGGCCCCTATGGCTACACCTTC
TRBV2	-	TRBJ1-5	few	CASGFISNQPQHF	TGTGCCAGCGGTTTTATCAGCAATCAGCCCCAGCATTTT
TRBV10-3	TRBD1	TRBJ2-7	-	CASQGASYEQYF	TGTGCCTCACAGGGGGCTTCCTACGAGCAGTACTTC
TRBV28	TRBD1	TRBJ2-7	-	CASFPRAGTGPHEQYF	TGTGCCAGCTTCCCAAGGGCCGGGACAGGCCCCCACGAGCAGTACTTC
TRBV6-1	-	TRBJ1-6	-	CASGRGQSNSPLHF	TGTGCCAGCGGACGGGGTCAGAGTAATTCACCCCTCCACTTT
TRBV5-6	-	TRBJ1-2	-	CASSALVSNYGYTF	TGTGCCAGCAGCGCGCTCGTTTCTAACTATGGCTACACCTTC
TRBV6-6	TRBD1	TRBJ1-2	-	CASRGTGVGELYGYTF	TGTGCCAGCAGAGGGACAGGGGTTGGGGAACTCTATGGCTACACCTTC
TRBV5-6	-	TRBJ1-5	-	CASSSARDLGTNQPQHF	TGTGCCAGCAGCTCGGCCAGGGACCTGGGCACCAATCAGCCCCAGCATTTT
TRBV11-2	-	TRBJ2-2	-	CASSRGRANTGELFF	TGTGCCAGCAGCCGGGGACGGGCGAACACCGGGGAGCTGTTTTTT
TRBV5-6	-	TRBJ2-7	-	CASSPRRGWGNEQYF	TGTGCCAGCAGTCCTCGAAGGGGCTGGGGGAACGAGCAGTACTTC
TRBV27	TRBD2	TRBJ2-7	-	CASSPAGGRYYEQYF	TGTGCCAGCAGTCCTGCGGGGGGAAGATACTACGAGCAGTACTTC
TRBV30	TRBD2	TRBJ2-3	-	CAWAQFLAATDTQYF	TGTGCCTGGGCCCAATTCCTAGCGGCCACAGATACGCAGTATTTT
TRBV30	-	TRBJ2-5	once	CAWSAQLQGQETQYF	TGTGCCTGGAGTGCCCAACTTCAGGGGCAAGAGACCCAGTACTTC
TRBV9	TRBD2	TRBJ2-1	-	CASSVTSGNEQFF	TGTGCCAGCAGCGTAACTAGCGGGAATGAGCAGTTCTTC
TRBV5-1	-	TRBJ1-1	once	CASSFVKAGQRLNTEAFF	TGCGCCAGCAGCTTCGTTAAGGCGGGACAAAGGTTGAACACTGAAGCTTTCTTT